This T cell receptor beta chain is from a study of T-cell reconstitution after alpha-beta-depleted transplantation in children. Study conclusions and caveats: Most T-cell counts and diversity one year after the transplant came from T cells that were newly produced. Surviving thymic progenitors and recipient T cells were the source of high TCRbeta diversity at day 60 in some patients. Reported findings indicate that, about two months after transplant, alpha-beta T cells came from several hundred expanded clones, which were derived from non-depleted graft cells.

This clonotype was seen more than once but under ten times. Its antigen is unidentified. Germline assignment: CDR1 WSHSY and CDR2 SAAADI. CDR3 length equals 15 residues. Losses at the gene ends were 8 bases for V and 3 bases for J; bases not matched to a gene: 9. As it was prepared, the TCRbeta library received unique molecular identifiers. TCRdb analysed the PCR reads with MiXCR anew, one entry per CDR3 protein. The data contain 300,000 to 350,000 distinct CDR3 sequences, around 25% of them seen just once; the ten biggest clones take up about a tenth. The TCR originated in a male patient younger than 18 who had a stem cell transplant for acute lymphoblastic leukemia, so the T cells may come from the graft donor. This sequence joins TRBV10-2 and TRBJ2-3; 9 nucleotides match TRBD2. The sample was PBMCs, mostly from graft donor cells, taken 180 days after TCRalphabeta/CD19-depleted stem cell transplant. The CDR3, as DNA: TGCGCCAGCTTAGCGAGCGGGAGGTCTACAGATACGCAGTATTTT. Protein sequence: CASLASGRSTDTQYF.